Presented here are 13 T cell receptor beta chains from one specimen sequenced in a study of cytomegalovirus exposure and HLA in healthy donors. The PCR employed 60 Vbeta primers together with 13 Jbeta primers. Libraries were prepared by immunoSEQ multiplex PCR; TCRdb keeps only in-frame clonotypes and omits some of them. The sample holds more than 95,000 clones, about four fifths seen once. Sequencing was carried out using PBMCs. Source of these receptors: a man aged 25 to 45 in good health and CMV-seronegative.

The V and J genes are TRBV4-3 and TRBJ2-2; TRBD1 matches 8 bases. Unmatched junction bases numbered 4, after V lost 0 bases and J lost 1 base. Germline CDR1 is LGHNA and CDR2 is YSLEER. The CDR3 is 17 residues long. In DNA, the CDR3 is TGCGCCAGCAGCCAAGATCCCACAGGGGGGAACACCGGGGAGCTGTTTTTT. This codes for CASSQDPTGGNTGELFF.

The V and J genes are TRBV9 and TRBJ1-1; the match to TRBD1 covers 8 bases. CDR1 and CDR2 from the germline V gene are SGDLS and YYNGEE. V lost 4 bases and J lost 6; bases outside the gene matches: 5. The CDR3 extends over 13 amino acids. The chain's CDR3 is CASSPQQGAEAFF. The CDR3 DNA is TGTGCCAGCAGCCCCCAACAGGGGGCTGAAGCTTTCTTT.

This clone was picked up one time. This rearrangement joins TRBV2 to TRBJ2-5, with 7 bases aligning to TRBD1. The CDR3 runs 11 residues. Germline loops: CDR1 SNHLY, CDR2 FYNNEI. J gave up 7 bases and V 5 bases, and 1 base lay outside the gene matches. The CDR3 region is CASSSGGTQYF. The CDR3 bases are TGTGCCAGCAGTTCAGGGGGGACCCAGTACTTC.

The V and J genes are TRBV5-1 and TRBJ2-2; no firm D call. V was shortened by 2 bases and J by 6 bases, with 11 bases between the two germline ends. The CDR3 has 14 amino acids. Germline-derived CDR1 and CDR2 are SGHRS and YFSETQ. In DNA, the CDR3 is TGCGCCAGCAGCTTCGGGTATTTACCCGGGGAGCTGTTTTTT. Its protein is CASSFGYLPGELFF.

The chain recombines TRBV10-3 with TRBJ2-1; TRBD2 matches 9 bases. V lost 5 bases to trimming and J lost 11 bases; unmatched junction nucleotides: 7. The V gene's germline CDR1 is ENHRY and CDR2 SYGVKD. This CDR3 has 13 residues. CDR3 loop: CAISLAGGPKQFF. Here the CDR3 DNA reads TGTGCCATCAGTCTGGCGGGAGGGCCTAAGCAGTTCTTC.

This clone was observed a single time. CDR3 loop: CASKGTSGRSYNEQFF. As DNA, the CDR3 is TGTGCCAGCAAGGGGACTAGCGGACGTTCCTACAATGAGCAGTTCTTC. The chain has TRBV2 and TRBJ2-1, with TRBD2 identical over 11 bases. The CDR3 is made up of 16 amino acids. Losses at the gene ends were 7 bases for V and 1 base for J; bases not matched to a gene: 6. Per germline, CDR1 SNHLY and CDR2 FYNNEI.

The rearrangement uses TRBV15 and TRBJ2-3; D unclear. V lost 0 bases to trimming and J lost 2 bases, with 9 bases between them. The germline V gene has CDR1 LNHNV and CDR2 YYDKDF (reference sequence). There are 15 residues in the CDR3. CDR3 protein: CATSRDPSDTDTQYF. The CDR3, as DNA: TGTGCCACCAGCAGAGATCCTTCAGACACAGATACGCAGTATTTT. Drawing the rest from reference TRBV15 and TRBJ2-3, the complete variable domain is DAMVIQNPRYQVTQFGKPVTLSCSQTLNHNVMYWYQQKSSQAPKLLFHYYDKDFNNEADTPDNFQSRRPNTSFCFLDIRSPGLGDTAMYLCATSRDPSDTDTQYFGPGTRLTVL.

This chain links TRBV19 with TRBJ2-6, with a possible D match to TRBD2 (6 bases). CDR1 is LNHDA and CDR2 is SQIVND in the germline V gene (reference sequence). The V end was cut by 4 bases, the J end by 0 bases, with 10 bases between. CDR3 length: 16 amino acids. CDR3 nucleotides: TGTGCCAGTAGTACAGGGACTTTCTCTGGGGCCAACGTCCTGACTTTC. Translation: CASSTGTFSGANVLTF.

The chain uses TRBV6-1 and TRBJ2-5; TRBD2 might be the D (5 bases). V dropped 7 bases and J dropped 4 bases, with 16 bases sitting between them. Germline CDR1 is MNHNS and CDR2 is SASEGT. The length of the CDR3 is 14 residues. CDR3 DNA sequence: TGTGCCAGCATTTCGGCCGGGGTAGTAGAGACCCAGTACTTC. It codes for CASISAGVVETQYF.

In DNA, the CDR3 is TGTGCCAGTAGCATAACAGGGGCCTATGGCTACACCTTC. Protein product: CASSITGAYGYTF. The chain has TRBV19 and TRBJ1-2; 7 nucleotides align to TRBD1. V was pared by 6 bases and J by 4 bases, with 5 bases of the junction left unmatched. CDR1 LNHDA and CDR2 SQIVND come from the germline V gene (reference sequence). There are 13 residues in the CDR3.

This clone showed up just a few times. The CDR3 reads CASSPEGDEQFF. As DNA, the CDR3 is TGCGCCAGCAGCCCCGAAGGGGATGAGCAGTTCTTC. The chain is built from TRBV4-3 and TRBJ2-1, with D perhaps TRBD1 (5 bases). Germline V gene sequence: CDR1 LGHNA, CDR2 YSLEER. The CDR3 contains 12 residues. The V gene lost 4 bases and the J gene lost 8 bases, with 9 bases spanning the gap.

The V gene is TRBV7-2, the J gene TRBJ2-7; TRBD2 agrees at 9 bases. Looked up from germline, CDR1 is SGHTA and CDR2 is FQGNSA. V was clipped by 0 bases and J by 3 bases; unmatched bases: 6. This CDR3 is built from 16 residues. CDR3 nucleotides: TGTGCCAGCAGCTTAGCCCCGCTAGCGGGGAACTACGAGCAGTACTTC. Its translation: CASSLAPLAGNYEQYF.

The CDR3 DNA sequence: TGCGCCAGCAGCCTAGACAGGACGGGAGTCACCGGGGAGCTGTTTTTT. Amino acid sequence: CASSLDRTGVTGELFF. The chain joins TRBV4-3 to TRBJ2-2; D may correspond to TRBD1 or TRBD2 (6 bases each). The V gene's germline CDR1 is LGHNA and CDR2 YSLEER. V was clipped by 4 bases and J by 4 bases, with 16 bases between them. CDR3 length: 16 amino acids.